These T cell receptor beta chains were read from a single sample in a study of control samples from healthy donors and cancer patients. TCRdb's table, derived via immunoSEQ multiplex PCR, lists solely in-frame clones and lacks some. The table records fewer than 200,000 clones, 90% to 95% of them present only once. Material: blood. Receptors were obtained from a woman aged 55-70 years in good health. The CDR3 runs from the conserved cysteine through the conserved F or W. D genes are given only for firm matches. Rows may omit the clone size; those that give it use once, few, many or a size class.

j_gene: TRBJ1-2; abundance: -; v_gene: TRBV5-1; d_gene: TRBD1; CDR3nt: TGCGCCAGCAGCTGGACAGGGGGAAACGGCTACACCTTC; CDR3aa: CASSWTGGNGYTF
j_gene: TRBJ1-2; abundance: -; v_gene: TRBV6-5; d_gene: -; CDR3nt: TGTGCCAGCTGGGGGGATGGCTACACCTTC; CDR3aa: CASWGDGYTF
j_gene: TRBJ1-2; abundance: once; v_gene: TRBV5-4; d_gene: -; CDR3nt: TGTGCCAGCAGCCTCTACAGGGTCACCTATGGCTACACCTTC; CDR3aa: CASSLYRVTYGYTF
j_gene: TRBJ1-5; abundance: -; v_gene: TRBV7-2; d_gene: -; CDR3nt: TGTGCCAGCAGCTTAGCAGTCGGTAGCAATCAGCCCCAGCATTTT; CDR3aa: CASSLAVGSNQPQHF
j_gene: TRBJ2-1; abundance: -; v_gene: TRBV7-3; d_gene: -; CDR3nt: TGTGCCAGCAGCCCGAAGACGAATTTTCGTGAGCAGTTCTTC; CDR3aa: CASSPKTNFREQFF
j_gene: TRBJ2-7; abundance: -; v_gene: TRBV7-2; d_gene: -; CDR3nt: TGTGCCAGCAGCCCAACCAGCTCCTACGAGCAGTACTTC; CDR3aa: CASSPTSSYEQYF
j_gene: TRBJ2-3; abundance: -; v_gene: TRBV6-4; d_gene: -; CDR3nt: TGTGCCAGCAGTGGGGGGGACACAGATACGCAGTATTTT; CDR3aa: CASSGGDTDTQYF
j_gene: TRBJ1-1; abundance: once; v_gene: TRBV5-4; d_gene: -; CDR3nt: TGTGCCAGCAGCACCAGTGGGCAGTCCATGGATCGGGAAGCTTTCTTT; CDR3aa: CASSTSGQSMDREAFF
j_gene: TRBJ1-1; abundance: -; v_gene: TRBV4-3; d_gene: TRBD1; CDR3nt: TGCGCCAGCAGCCAGGGGACAGGGGCTCTTTCTGAAGCTTTCTTT; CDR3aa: CASSQGTGALSEAFF
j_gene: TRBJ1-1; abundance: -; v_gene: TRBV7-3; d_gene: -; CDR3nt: TGTGCCAGCAGCCAACAGGGTAGGAACACTGAAGCTTTCTTT; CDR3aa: CASSQQGRNTEAFF
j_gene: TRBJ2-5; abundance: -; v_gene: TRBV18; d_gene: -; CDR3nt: TGTGCCAGCTCACCGCCGGGGACCCCTGAAGAGACCCAGTACTTC; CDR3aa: CASSPPGTPEETQYF
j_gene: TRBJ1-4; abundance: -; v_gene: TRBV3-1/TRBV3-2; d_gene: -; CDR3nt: TGTGCCAGCAGCCAAACAACTAATGAAAAACTGTTTTTT; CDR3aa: CASSQTTNEKLFF
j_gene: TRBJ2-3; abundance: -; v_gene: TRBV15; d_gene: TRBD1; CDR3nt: TGTGCCACCAGCATGGACAGGGGGACAGATACGCAGTATTTT; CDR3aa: CATSMDRGTDTQYF
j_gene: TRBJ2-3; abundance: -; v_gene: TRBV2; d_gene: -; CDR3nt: TGTGCCAGCAGAAGGACAGACACTCACACAGATACGCAGTATTTT; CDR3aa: CASRRTDTHTDTQYF
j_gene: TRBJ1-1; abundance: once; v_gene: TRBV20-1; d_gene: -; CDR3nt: TGCAGTGCTAGTCGCCAGGAAGCTTTCTTT; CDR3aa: CSASRQEAFF
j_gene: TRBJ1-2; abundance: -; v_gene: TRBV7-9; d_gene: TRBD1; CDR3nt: TGTGCCAGCAGCTCGGACAGGGAGAGAGGCTACACCTTC; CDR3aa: CASSSDRERGYTF
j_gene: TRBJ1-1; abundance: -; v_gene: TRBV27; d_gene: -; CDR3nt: TGTGCCAGCAGTTTATGGGGCTTCCGGGCAGGCACTGAAGCTTTCTTT; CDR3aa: CASSLWGFRAGTEAFF
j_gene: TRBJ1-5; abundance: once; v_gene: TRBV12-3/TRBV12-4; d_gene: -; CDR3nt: TGTGCCAGCAGTTTATTCTCCGAGCAGCCCCAGCATTTT; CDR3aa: CASSLFSEQPQHF
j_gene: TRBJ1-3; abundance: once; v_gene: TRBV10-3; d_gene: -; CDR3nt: TGTGCCATCGGGGACCGTGGAAACACCATATATTTT; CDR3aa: CAIGDRGNTIYF
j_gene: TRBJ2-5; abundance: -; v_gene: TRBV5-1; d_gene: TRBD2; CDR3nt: TGCGCCAGCAGCTTGGCGGTGGGCGGGGGGGCCCTGGAGACCCAGTACTTC; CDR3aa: CASSLAVGGGALETQYF
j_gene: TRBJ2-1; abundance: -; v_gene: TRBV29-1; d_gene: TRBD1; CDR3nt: TGCAGCGCGGCGGCAGGGGGCTTGAATGAGCAGTTCTTC; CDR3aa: CSAAAGGLNEQFF
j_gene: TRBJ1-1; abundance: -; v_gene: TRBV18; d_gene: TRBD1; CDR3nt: TGTGCCAGCTCGGACAGGGGCACTGAAGCTTTCTTT; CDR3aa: CASSDRGTEAFF
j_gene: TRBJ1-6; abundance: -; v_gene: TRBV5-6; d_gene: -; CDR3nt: TGTGCCAGCAGCCCGAGGGGTGAGAGCTCCTATAATTCACCCCTCCACTTT; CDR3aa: CASSPRGESSYNSPLHF
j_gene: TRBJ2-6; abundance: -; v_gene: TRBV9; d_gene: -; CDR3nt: TGTGCCAGCAGCGTAACCCCTGTTGGGGGGGCAGGTGGGGCCAACGTCCTGACTTTC; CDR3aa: CASSVTPVGGAGGANVLTF
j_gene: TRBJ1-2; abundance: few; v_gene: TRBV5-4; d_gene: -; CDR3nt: TGTGCCAGCAGCTTGCTCGATACAGGGATAGACTATGGCTACACCTTC; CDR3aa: CASSLLDTGIDYGYTF
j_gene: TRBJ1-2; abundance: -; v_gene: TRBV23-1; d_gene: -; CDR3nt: TGCGCCAGCCGTGGAGGGGTATGGGGCTACACCTTC; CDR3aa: CASRGGVWGYTF
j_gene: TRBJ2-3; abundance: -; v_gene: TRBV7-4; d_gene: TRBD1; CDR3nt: TGTGCCAGCAGCTGTACCGGGACAGGGATATACGATACGCAGTATTTT; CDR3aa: CASSCTGTGIYDTQYF
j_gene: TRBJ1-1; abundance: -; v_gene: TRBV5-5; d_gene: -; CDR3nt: TGTGCCAGCAGTTTAGCGGTTGAAGCTTTCTTT; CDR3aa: CASSLAVEAFF
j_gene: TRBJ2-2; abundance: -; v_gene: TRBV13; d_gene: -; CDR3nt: TGTGCCAGCAGCTCCCAGGGTCCCACCGGGGAGCTGTTTTTT; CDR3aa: CASSSQGPTGELFF
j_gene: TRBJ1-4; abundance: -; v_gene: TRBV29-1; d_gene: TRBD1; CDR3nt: TGCAGCGTTGTGACAGGGGGTGAAAAACTGTTTTTT; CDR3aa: CSVVTGGEKLFF
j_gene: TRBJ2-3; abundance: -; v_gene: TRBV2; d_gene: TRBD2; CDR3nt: TGTGCCAGCAGCCTAACGACTAGCGGGGGATCAGATACGCAGTATTTT; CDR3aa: CASSLTTSGGSDTQYF
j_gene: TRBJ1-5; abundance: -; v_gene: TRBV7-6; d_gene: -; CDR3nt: TGTGCCAGCAGCTTAGACCACAATCAGCCCCAGCATTTT; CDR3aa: CASSLDHNQPQHF
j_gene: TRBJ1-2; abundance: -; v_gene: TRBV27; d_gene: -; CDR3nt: TGTGCCAGCAGTTTAGGGGCAGTGGGCTTAAGCTACACCTTC; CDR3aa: CASSLGAVGLSYTF
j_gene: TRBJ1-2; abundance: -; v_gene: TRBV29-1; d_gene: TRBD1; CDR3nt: TGCAGCATATCCGACCCAGGGGGAAGGGACACCTTC; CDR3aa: CSISDPGGRDTF
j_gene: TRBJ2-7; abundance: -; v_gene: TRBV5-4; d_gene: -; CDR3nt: TGTGCCAGCAGCTTGGCCGGAAGGAGCTCCTACGAGCAGTACTTC; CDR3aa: CASSLAGRSSYEQYF
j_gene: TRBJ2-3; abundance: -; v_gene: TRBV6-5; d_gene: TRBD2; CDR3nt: TGTGCCAGCAGCCATCAGCGGGGAAGCACAGATACGCAGTATTTT; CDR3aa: CASSHQRGSTDTQYF
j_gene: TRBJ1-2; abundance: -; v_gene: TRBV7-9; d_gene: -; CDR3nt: TGTGCCAGCAGCTTAGAAGGCCAGTTCCACACCTTC; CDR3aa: CASSLEGQFHTF
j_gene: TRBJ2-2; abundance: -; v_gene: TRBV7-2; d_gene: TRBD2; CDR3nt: TGTGCCAGCAGCTTATCGAGGATTAGCGGGGGCACCGGGGAGCTGTTTTTT; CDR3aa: CASSLSRISGGTGELFF
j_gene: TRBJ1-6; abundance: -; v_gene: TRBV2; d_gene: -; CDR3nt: TGTGCCAGCAGCCCCACGCAGGTTTATAATTCACCCCTCCACTTT; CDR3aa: CASSPTQVYNSPLHF
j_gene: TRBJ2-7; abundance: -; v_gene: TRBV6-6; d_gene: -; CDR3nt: TGTGCCAGCAGTTACTCGTTGCGGTACGACGAGCAGTACTTC; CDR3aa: CASSYSLRYDEQYF
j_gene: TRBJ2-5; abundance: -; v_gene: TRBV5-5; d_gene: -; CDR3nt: TGTGCCAGCAGCTGGAGGCAAGAGACCCAGTACTTC; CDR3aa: CASSWRQETQYF
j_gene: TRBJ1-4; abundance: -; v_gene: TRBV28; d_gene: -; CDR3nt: TGTGCCAGCAGTTTATTAGCAGGGGTTAATGAAAAACTGTTTTTT; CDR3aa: CASSLLAGVNEKLFF